Here is one T cell receptor beta chain with its context. This receptor's antigen is unknown. Base qualities were left out, and no much larger clone turns up one base away. Germline trimming amounts to 4 bases on V and 7 bases on J, with 2 as the count of junction bases outside the gene matches. The CDR3 sequence holds 12 residues, the cysteine and phenylalanine included. Only the CDR3 portion is preserved as DNA: 36 bases, with reading frame beginning at the first base. Per the germline V gene, SQVTM is the CDR1 and ANQGSEA is the CDR2. What the time point label conveys for this sample: baseline before first vaccination. Vaccinee samples were obtained from the UK trials COV001 and COV002, which included a single-blind randomized controlled phase 2/3 trial of AZD1222 (ChAdOx1 nCoV-19) in healthy adults. For TCRbeta chain sequencing, PBMC samples from trial participants were taken at day 0 and at day 28 after the second dose.

This entry belongs to a study of T cell responses to AZD1222 COVID-19 vaccine (dated by TCRdb to about 2021). General notes on the study: AZD1222 recipients with second doses at about 4 weeks or about 12 weeks were pooled, because spike-specific TCR depth and breadth did not differ between schedules. A total of 240 or so trial participants underwent TCR sequencing, of whom about 210 had received two doses of AZD1222 and around 25 had received two doses of the MenACWY control vaccine. Enrollment into the trials was organized by age into subgroups of 18-55, 56-69 and 70-plus years, and those subgroups contained around 150, 28 and 57 TCR-sequenced participants, respectively.

The CDR3 regions of human TCRbeta chains were subjected to immunosequencing. Regarding the original processing steps: TCRs in the repertoires were compared against a reference library of SARS-CoV-2-specific TCRs that had been generated with the MIRA antigen-specificity platform. Breadth was defined as the fraction of unique TCRs that were SARS-CoV-2-associated, and depth was defined as the fraction of total T cells that were SARS-CoV-2-associated. Each spike-specific TCR was assigned to its reactive spike region and to a CD4 or CD8 class using the MIRA data. Log10-transformed breadth and depth values were compared by one-way ANOVA with Sidak's multiple comparisons tests. The table comes from immuneACCESS by way of TCRdb, which keeps in-frame sequences with V and J called. Part of the clones is missing from these tables; in studies checked, under half for an unresolved V gene and the rest for unknown reasons. V, J and clone size derive from that table, while D and trimming were established from the DNA sequence. The sample has fewer than 150,000 clones on record, just over 85% of them singletons. The ten largest clones capture about 7.8% of the sample.

The study at large found these results: Spike-specific TCR breadth and depth rose significantly after two AZD1222 doses compared with day 0 and with MenACWY recipients. Reportedly, almost half of the unique spike-specific TCRs recognized epitopes lying outside the regions that are mutated in the B.1.351 and B.1.1.7 variants. The vaccine-associated CD4 TCRs covered the entire spike protein, and the dominant responses fell in regions 160-218 and 743-854. The 56-69-year group was small, and its depth increase did not reach significance, likely because of low power. Participants were mostly white British, with more females than males. The authors suggested clonal diversity may have been underestimated. Because no day 14 peak-response samples were available, the repertoires could be characterized only after the peak T cell response. Conclusions about previously exposed vaccinees are limited, since just a handful of AZD1222 recipients were seropositive for SARS-CoV-2 at baseline.

This TCR came from an adult in good health. The sequencing used peripheral blood, collected on day 0 of AZD1222 vaccination. Here the chain combines TRBV29-1 and TRBJ1-5; 9 bases in between match TRBD1. CDR3 sequence: CSVVGQGQPQHF. The base sequence is TGCAGCGTTGTAGGACAGGGGCAGCCCCAGCATTTT.